This T cell receptor (beta chain) was documented in a study of monozygotic twins with inflammatory bowel disease. Germline-derived CDR1 and CDR2 are SGHNT and YYREEE (reference sequence). This CDR3 comprises 14 residues. Samples each yielded cDNA through eight separate reactions. TCRdb reanalyzed the 5' RACE reads, giving one entry per CDR3 protein sequence and no DNA. The table lists some 400,000 distinct CDR3 sequences, with 2% to 2.5% in the top ten. Blood was drawn at under 3 ml per donor. Material: blood. The genes are TRBV5-4 and TRBJ2-7. The sequence came from a human donor with ulcerative colitis or Crohn's disease, or a healthy co-twin of an affected twin (not recorded which). This chain's CDR3 is CASSTTLLAYEQYF.